This T cell receptor (beta chain) was recorded in a study of vaccination and CD4 T cells after COVID-19. The Oncomine TCR Beta short-read assay was what sequenced the DNA obtained from cultured CD4+ T cells. TCRdb passed the PCR reads through MiXCR, listing each CDR3 protein once. The repertoire holds around 20,000 distinct CDR3 sequences, with about three fifths as singletons. Treatment here: roughly ten-day PBMC culture with coronavirus spike peptide pools or control peptides (ViraFEST assay). This CDR3 contains 15 residues. The V and J ends lost 1 base and 7 bases, in that order; junction bases with no gene match: 4. From germline, CDR1 is LNHNV and CDR2 YYDKDF (reference sequence). Comment on this clonotype: Antigen unknown.

This clonotype originated in a human donor who had recovered from COVID-19. Sequenced material: CD4+ T cells from blood, cultured in vitro, taken before SARS-CoV-2 vaccination. V is TRBV15 and J is TRBJ2-1, with 10 bases fitting TRBD1. CDR3 region: CATSRGGGQGNEQFF. CDR3 in DNA: TGTGCCACCAGCAGAGGTGGGGGACAGGGGAATGAGCAGTTCTTC.